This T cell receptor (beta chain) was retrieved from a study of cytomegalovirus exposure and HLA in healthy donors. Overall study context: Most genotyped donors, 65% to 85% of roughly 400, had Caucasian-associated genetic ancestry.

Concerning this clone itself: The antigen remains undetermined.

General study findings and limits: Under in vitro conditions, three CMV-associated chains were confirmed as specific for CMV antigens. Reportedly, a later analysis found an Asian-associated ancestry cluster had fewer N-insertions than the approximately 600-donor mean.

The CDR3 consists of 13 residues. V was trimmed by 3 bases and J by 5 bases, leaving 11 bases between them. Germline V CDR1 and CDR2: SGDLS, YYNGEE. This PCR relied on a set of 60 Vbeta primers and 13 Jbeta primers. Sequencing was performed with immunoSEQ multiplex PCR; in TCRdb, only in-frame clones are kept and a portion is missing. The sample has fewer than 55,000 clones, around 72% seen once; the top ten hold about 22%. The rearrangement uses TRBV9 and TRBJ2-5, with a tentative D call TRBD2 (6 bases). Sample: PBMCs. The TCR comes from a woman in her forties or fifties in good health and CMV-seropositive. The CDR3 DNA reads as TGTGCCAGCAGCGCTACGGGGGTGGAGACCCAGTACTTC. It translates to CASSATGVETQYF.